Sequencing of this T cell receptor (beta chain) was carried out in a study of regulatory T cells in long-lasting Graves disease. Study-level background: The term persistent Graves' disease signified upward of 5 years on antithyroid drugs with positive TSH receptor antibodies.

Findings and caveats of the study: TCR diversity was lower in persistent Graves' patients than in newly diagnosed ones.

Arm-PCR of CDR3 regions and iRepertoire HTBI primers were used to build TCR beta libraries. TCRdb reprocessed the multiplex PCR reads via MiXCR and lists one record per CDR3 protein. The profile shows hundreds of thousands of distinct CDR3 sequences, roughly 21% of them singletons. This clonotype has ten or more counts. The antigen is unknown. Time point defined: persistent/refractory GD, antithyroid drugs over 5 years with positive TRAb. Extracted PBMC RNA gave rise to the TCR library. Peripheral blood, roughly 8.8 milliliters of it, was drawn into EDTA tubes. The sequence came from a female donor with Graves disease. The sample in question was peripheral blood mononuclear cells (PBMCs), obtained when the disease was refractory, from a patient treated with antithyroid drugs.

DNA for the CDR3: TGTGCCAGCCGGATCCCAGGGACGACCTACGAGCAGTACTTC. Translated: CASRIPGTTYEQYF. The chain combines TRBV28 with TRBJ2-7; D assignment may be TRBD1 or TRBD2 (5 bases each). Per germline, CDR1 MDHEN and CDR2 SYDVKM. The V end was cut by 8 bases, the J end by 2 bases, with 16 bases between. CDR3 length: 14 amino acids.